A selection of T cell receptor beta chains follows, all from one sample in a study of T cells in Graves' hyperthyroidism and ophthalmopathy. One entry per CDR3 protein results from TCRdb running MiXCR on the multiplex PCR reads. The data show more than 450,000 distinct CDR3 sequences, 15% to 20% seen once. Sequenced input: blood. The receptors stem from a middle-aged man with Graves' ophthalmopathy. The CDR3 runs from the conserved cysteine through the conserved F or W. A D gene is named only where the DNA matches it firmly. The listing skips clone size in some rows; elsewhere it reads once, few, many or a size class.

v_gene: TRBV6-2/TRBV6-3; abundance: many; d_gene: -; j_gene: TRBJ2-7; CDR3nt: TGTGCCAGCATCCCGACACTTGGGGGCACGTACGAGCAGTACTTC; CDR3aa: CASIPTLGGTYEQYF
v_gene: TRBV20-1; abundance: many; d_gene: TRBD2; j_gene: TRBJ2-1; CDR3nt: TGCAGTGCTCCCTCGCCTAGCGGGAGTCTCCATGAGCAGTTCTTC; CDR3aa: CSAPSPSGSLHEQFF
v_gene: TRBV11-2; abundance: -; d_gene: TRBD2; j_gene: TRBJ2-1; CDR3nt: TGTGCCAGCAGCCCAGAGACTAGCGGGAGAGGGCATGAGCAGTTCTTC; CDR3aa: CASSPETSGRGHEQFF
v_gene: TRBV13; abundance: many; d_gene: -; j_gene: TRBJ1-1; CDR3nt: TGTGCCAGCAGCTTAGGAGGGGGAGAAGCTTTCTTT; CDR3aa: CASSLGGGEAFF
v_gene: TRBV2; abundance: many; d_gene: TRBD2; j_gene: TRBJ2-5; CDR3nt: TGTGCCAGCAGGGATAGCGGGGGGACCCCAAAGACCCAGTACTTC; CDR3aa: CASRDSGGTPKTQYF
v_gene: TRBV7-2; abundance: few; d_gene: -; j_gene: TRBJ2-7; CDR3nt: TGTGCCATCCTAAGGTTACTAGCCGACGAGCAGTACTTC; CDR3aa: CAILRLLADEQYF
v_gene: TRBV7-6; abundance: -; d_gene: TRBD2; j_gene: TRBJ2-5; CDR3nt: TGTGCCAGCAGCCGCGGACTAGCGGGGGCCCGAGGACCTTTAGAGACCCAGTACTTC; CDR3aa: CASSRGLAGARGPLETQYF
v_gene: TRBV5-1; abundance: many; d_gene: TRBD2; j_gene: TRBJ2-1; CDR3nt: TGCGCCAGCAGCCCCAGAATATCTAGCGGGAGGGCCCCTTACAATGAGCAGTTCTTC; CDR3aa: CASSPRISSGRAPYNEQFF
v_gene: TRBV11-2; abundance: -; d_gene: -; j_gene: TRBJ1-2; CDR3nt: TGTGCCAGCAGCCCCACAAATCTCCCACCATGGGCAGAGGGCTACACCTTC; CDR3aa: CASSPTNLPPWAEGYTF
v_gene: TRBV19; abundance: few; d_gene: TRBD1; j_gene: TRBJ1-5; CDR3nt: TGTGCCAGTACTCCGACAGGGGGCGGCAATCAGCCCCAGCATTTT; CDR3aa: CASTPTGGGNQPQHF
v_gene: TRBV6-1; abundance: -; d_gene: TRBD1; j_gene: TRBJ2-1; CDR3nt: TGTGCCAGCAGATGGACAGGGTACGACAATGAGCAGTTCTTC; CDR3aa: CASRWTGYDNEQFF
v_gene: TRBV2; abundance: many; d_gene: -; j_gene: TRBJ2-1; CDR3nt: TGTGCCAGCAGAGGTAGCGGCTCCTACAATGAGCAGTTCTTC; CDR3aa: CASRGSGSYNEQFF
v_gene: TRBV7-8; abundance: many; d_gene: TRBD1; j_gene: TRBJ2-2; CDR3nt: TGTGCCAGCAGCACTCCGGGACAGGGGAACACCGGGGAGCTGTTTTTT; CDR3aa: CASSTPGQGNTGELFF
v_gene: TRBV2; abundance: few; d_gene: -; j_gene: TRBJ1-4; CDR3nt: TGTGCCAGCAGATATATGGAAAAACTGTTTTTT; CDR3aa: CASRYMEKLFF
v_gene: TRBV10-3; abundance: -; d_gene: -; j_gene: TRBJ2-7; CDR3nt: TGTGCCATCAGTGACGAAGGGCGAGCCTACGAGCAGTACTTC; CDR3aa: CAISDEGRAYEQYF
v_gene: TRBV12-3/TRBV12-4; abundance: few; d_gene: -; j_gene: TRBJ1-1; CDR3nt: TGTGCCAGCAGCCCCGCCTGGGGGAGCACTGAAGCTCTCTTT; CDR3aa: CASSPAWGSTEALF
v_gene: TRBV7-3; abundance: few; d_gene: -; j_gene: TRBJ2-2; CDR3nt: TGTGCCAGCAGCCCAGGATACGGAACCGGGGGGCTGTTTTTT; CDR3aa: CASSPGYGTGGLFF
v_gene: TRBV5-8; abundance: -; d_gene: TRBD1; j_gene: TRBJ2-5; CDR3nt: TGTGCCAGCAGCCACCTTACAGGGGCAAGCGAGACCCAGTACTTC; CDR3aa: CASSHLTGASETQYF
v_gene: TRBV6-2/TRBV6-3; abundance: -; d_gene: -; j_gene: TRBJ1-2; CDR3nt: TGTGCCAGCAGTCCCCCAAGGGTATCCAAGGCAGCCTTCTATGGCTACACCTTC; CDR3aa: CASSPPRVSKAAFYGYTF
v_gene: TRBV3-1; abundance: many; d_gene: -; j_gene: TRBJ2-3; CDR3nt: TGTGCCAGCAGCCCCAGGGGTCGCACAGATACGCAGTATTTT; CDR3aa: CASSPRGRTDTQYF
v_gene: TRBV20-1; abundance: few; d_gene: -; j_gene: TRBJ1-3; CDR3nt: TGCAGTGCTAGATTTTCGGCCTACTCTGGAAACACCATATATTTT; CDR3aa: CSARFSAYSGNTIYF
v_gene: TRBV12-3/TRBV12-4; abundance: few; d_gene: -; j_gene: TRBJ1-2; CDR3nt: TGTGCCAGCAGTGTGAGGGGCTGGGATGGCTACACCTTC; CDR3aa: CASSVRGWDGYTF
v_gene: TRBV12-5; abundance: once; d_gene: TRBD1; j_gene: TRBJ1-4; CDR3nt: TGTGCTAGTGGAATCAGTACAGGGGGGAGTGAAAAACTGTTTTTT; CDR3aa: CASGISTGGSEKLFF
v_gene: TRBV9; abundance: -; d_gene: -; j_gene: TRBJ1-3; CDR3nt: TGTGCCAGCAGCGTAGCTTCAGGAACTGGAAACACCATATATTTT; CDR3aa: CASSVASGTGNTIYF
v_gene: TRBV9; abundance: few; d_gene: -; j_gene: TRBJ1-6; CDR3nt: TGTGCCAGCAGCGTAGTGGCAGGGAGCAATTCACCCCTCCACTTT; CDR3aa: CASSVVAGSNSPLHF
v_gene: TRBV2; abundance: few; d_gene: TRBD2; j_gene: TRBJ2-3; CDR3nt: TGTGCCAGCGGCCTGATTGCGTTGGGACTAGGCTACACAGATACGCAGTATTTT; CDR3aa: CASGLIALGLGYTDTQYF
v_gene: TRBV7-9; abundance: -; d_gene: -; j_gene: TRBJ2-5; CDR3nt: TGTGCCAGCAGCCCTCGACTAGTCCAAGAGACCCAGTACTTC; CDR3aa: CASSPRLVQETQYF
v_gene: TRBV28; abundance: few; d_gene: -; j_gene: TRBJ1-2; CDR3nt: TGTGCCAGCACCGGGGACTCAGGGTACTATGGCTACACCTTC; CDR3aa: CASTGDSGYYGYTF
v_gene: TRBV2; abundance: many; d_gene: TRBD1; j_gene: TRBJ2-7; CDR3nt: TGTGCCAGCAGTGGAGGACAGGTCATCAACGAGCAGTACTTC; CDR3aa: CASSGGQVINEQYF
v_gene: TRBV20-1; abundance: -; d_gene: TRBD2; j_gene: TRBJ2-3; CDR3nt: TGCAGTGCTAGACCGGGACTAGCGGGGACTAACACAGATACGCAGTATTTT; CDR3aa: CSARPGLAGTNTDTQYF
v_gene: TRBV7-6; abundance: -; d_gene: TRBD1; j_gene: TRBJ1-1; CDR3nt: TGTGCCAGCAGCTCGGGACAGGGGGAGATTGGCACTGAAGCTTTCTTT; CDR3aa: CASSSGQGEIGTEAFF
v_gene: TRBV7-8; abundance: many; d_gene: -; j_gene: TRBJ2-3; CDR3nt: TGTGCCAGCAGCTTAGGGAGGGCGAGATCAGATACGCAGTATTTT; CDR3aa: CASSLGRARSDTQYF
v_gene: TRBV10-2; abundance: many; d_gene: TRBD2; j_gene: TRBJ2-2; CDR3nt: TGCGCCAGCAGCGGACTAGCTCGGGCCGGGGAGCTGTTTTTT; CDR3aa: CASSGLARAGELFF
v_gene: TRBV12-5; abundance: many; d_gene: -; j_gene: TRBJ1-1; CDR3nt: TGTGCTAGTGGCCCCGACAGGAACACTGAAGCTTTCTTT; CDR3aa: CASGPDRNTEAFF
v_gene: TRBV12-3/TRBV12-4; abundance: -; d_gene: -; j_gene: TRBJ2-7; CDR3nt: TGTGCCAGCACCTCGGACAGTTCCTACGAGCAGTACTTC; CDR3aa: CASTSDSSYEQYF
v_gene: TRBV20-1; abundance: -; d_gene: TRBD2; j_gene: TRBJ2-5; CDR3nt: TGCAGTGCTAGAGATCTAGCGGGAGAAGAGACCCAGTACTTC; CDR3aa: CSARDLAGEETQYF
v_gene: TRBV5-1; abundance: -; d_gene: TRBD2; j_gene: TRBJ2-3; CDR3nt: TGCGCCAGCAGCCCCCAGACTAGCGGGACGGATCCGCAGTATTTT; CDR3aa: CASSPQTSGTDPQYF
v_gene: TRBV30; abundance: few; d_gene: -; j_gene: TRBJ2-3; CDR3nt: TGTGCCTGGAGTCAGGGTCGGACAGATACGCAGTATTTT; CDR3aa: CAWSQGRTDTQYF
v_gene: TRBV6-1; abundance: -; d_gene: -; j_gene: TRBJ2-7; CDR3nt: TGTGCCAGCAGCACCCCAGGCGACTCCTACGAGCAGTACTTC; CDR3aa: CASSTPGDSYEQYF
v_gene: TRBV7-2; abundance: few; d_gene: -; j_gene: TRBJ2-3; CDR3nt: TGTGCCACCAGTGACCAAATGGACAGCTCAGATACGCAGTATTTT; CDR3aa: CATSDQMDSSDTQYF
v_gene: TRBV4-1; abundance: many; d_gene: -; j_gene: TRBJ1-2; CDR3nt: TGCGCCAGCAGCCAAGATGTGATTGGGGACTATGGCTACACCTTC; CDR3aa: CASSQDVIGDYGYTF
v_gene: TRBV6-5; abundance: few; d_gene: -; j_gene: TRBJ1-1; CDR3nt: TGTGCCAGCAGTTACCCCCTAACGGGGAGCACTGAAGCTTTCTTT; CDR3aa: CASSYPLTGSTEAFF
v_gene: TRBV30; abundance: few; d_gene: -; j_gene: TRBJ2-1; CDR3nt: TGTGCCTGGATACAGGGATATGAGCAGTTCTTC; CDR3aa: CAWIQGYEQFF
v_gene: TRBV7-2; abundance: -; d_gene: -; j_gene: TRBJ2-1; CDR3nt: TGTGCCAGCAGCCGAACCCAAACAAATCCGGGCGCACAGTTCTTC; CDR3aa: CASSRTQTNPGAQFF
v_gene: TRBV27; abundance: many; d_gene: -; j_gene: TRBJ2-5; CDR3nt: TGTGCCAGTACCTACTCGGGGCAGCGCCAAGAGACCCAGTACTTC; CDR3aa: CASTYSGQRQETQYF
v_gene: TRBV29-1; abundance: few; d_gene: -; j_gene: TRBJ2-1; CDR3nt: TGCAGCGTGGGACGTAATGAGCAGTTCTTC; CDR3aa: CSVGRNEQFF